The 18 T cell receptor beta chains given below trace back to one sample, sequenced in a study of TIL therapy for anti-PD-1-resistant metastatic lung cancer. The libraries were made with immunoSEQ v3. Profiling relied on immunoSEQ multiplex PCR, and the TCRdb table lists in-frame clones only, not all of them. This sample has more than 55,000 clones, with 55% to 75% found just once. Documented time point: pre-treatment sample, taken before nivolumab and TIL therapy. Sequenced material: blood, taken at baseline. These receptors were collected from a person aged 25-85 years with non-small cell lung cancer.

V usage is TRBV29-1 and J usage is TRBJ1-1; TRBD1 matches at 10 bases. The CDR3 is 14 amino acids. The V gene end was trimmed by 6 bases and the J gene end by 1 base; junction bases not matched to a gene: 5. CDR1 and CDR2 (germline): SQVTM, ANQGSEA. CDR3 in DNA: TGCAGCGTAGGAGGACAGGGGGGGAACACTGAAGCTTTCTTT. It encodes CSVGGQGGNTEAFF.

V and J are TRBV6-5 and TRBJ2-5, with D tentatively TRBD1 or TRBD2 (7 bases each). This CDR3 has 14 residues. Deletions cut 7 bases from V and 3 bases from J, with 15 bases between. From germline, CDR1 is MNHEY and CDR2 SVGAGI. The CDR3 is CASTSTGREETQYF. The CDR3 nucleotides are TGTGCCAGCACCTCGACAGGGAGGGAAGAGACCCAGTACTTC.

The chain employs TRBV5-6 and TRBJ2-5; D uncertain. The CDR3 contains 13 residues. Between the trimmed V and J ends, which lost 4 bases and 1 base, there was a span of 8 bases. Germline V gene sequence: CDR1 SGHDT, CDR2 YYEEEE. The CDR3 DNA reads TGTGCCAGCAGCCGTTTGAGCCAAGAGACCCAGTACTTC. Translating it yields CASSRLSQETQYF.

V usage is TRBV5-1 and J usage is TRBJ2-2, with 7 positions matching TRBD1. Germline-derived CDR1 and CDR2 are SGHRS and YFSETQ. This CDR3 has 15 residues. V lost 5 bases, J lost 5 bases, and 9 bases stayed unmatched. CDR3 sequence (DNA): TGCGCCAGCAGGCAAGAAGGGGGCTGGACCGGGGAGCTGTTTTTT. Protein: CASRQEGGWTGELFF.

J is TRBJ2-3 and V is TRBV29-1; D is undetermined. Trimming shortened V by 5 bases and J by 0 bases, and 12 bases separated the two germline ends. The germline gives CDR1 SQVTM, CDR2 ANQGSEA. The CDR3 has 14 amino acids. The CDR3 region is CSVTEIASTDTQYF. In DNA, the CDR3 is TGCAGCGTTACGGAGATAGCTAGCACAGATACGCAGTATTTT.

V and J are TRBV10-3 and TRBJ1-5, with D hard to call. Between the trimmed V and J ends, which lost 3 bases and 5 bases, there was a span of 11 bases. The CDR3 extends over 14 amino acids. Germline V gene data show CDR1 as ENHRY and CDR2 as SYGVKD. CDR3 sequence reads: CAISDSITDQPQHF. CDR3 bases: TGTGCCATCAGTGACTCAATAACAGATCAGCCCCAGCATTTT.

CDR3 loop: CASSSGRGDYGYTF. CDR3 nucleotides: TGCGCCAGCAGTTCAGGGAGGGGAGACTATGGCTACACCTTC. This chain connects TRBV10-1 to TRBJ1-2, with D perhaps TRBD1 (5 bases). The V end lost 5 bases, the J end lost 3 bases, and 13 bases lay between the germline ends. The CDR3 sequence is 14 residues long. Per the germline V gene, CDR1 is WNHNN and CDR2 is SYGVQD (reference sequence).

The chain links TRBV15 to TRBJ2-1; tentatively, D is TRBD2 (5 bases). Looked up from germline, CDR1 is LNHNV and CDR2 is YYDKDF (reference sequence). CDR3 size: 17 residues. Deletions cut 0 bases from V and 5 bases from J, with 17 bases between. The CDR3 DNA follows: TGTGCCACCAGCAGAGATTTGCGGGTTCCCATAGACAATGAGCAGTTCTTC. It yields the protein CATSRDLRVPIDNEQFF. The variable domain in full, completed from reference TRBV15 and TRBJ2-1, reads DAMVIQNPRYQVTQFGKPVTLSCSQTLNHNVMYWYQQKSSQAPKLLFHYYDKDFNNEADTPDNFQSRRPNTSFCFLDIRSPGLGDTAMYLCATSRDLRVPIDNEQFFGPGTRLTVL.

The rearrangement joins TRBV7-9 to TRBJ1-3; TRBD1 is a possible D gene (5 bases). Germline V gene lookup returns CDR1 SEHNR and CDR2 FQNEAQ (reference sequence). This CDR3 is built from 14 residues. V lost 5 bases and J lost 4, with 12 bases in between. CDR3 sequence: CASSPGTAGNTIYF. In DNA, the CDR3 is TGTGCCAGCAGCCCAGGGACGGCAGGAAACACCATATATTTT.

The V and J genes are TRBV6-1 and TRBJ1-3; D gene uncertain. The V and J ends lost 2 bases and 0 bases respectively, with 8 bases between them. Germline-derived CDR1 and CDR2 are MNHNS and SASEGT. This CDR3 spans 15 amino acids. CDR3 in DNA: TGTGCCAGCAGTGAACAGGACCTCTCTGGAAACACCATATATTTT. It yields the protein CASSEQDLSGNTIYF.

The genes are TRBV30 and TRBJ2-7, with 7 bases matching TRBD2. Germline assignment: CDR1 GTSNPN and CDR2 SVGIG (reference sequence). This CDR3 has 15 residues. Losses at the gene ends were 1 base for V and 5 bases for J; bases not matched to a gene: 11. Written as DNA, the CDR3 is TGTGCCTGGAGTGAGTTGGGAGCGGGGCTAGACGAGCAGTACTTC. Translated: CAWSELGAGLDEQYF.

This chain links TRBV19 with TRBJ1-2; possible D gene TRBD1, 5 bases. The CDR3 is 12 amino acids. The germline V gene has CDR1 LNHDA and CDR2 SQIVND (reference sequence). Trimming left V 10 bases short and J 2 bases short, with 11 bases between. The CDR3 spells CATKDTNYGYTF. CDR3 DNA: TGTGCCACTAAGGACACCAACTATGGCTACACCTTC.

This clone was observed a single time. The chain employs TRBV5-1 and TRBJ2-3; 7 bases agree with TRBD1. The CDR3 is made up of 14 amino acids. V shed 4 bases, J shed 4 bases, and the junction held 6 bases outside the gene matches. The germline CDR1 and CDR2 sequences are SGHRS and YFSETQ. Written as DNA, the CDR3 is TGCGCCAGCAGCACTCAGGGGGTTCCAGATACGCAGTATTTT. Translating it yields CASSTQGVPDTQYF.

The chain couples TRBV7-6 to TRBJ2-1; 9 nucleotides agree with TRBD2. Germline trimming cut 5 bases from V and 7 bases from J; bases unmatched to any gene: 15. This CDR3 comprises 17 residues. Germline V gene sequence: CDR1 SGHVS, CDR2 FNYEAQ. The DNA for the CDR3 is TGTGCCAGCAGCATCAGATATAGCGGGAGCCTTGGGAATGAGCAGTTCTTC. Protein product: CASSIRYSGSLGNEQFF.

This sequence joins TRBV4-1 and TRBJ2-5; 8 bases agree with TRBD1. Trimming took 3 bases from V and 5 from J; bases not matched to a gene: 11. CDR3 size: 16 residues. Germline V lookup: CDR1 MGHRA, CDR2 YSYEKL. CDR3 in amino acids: CASSQAASGGWETQYF. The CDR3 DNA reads TGCGCCAGCAGCCAGGCTGCGTCAGGGGGCTGGGAGACCCAGTACTTC.

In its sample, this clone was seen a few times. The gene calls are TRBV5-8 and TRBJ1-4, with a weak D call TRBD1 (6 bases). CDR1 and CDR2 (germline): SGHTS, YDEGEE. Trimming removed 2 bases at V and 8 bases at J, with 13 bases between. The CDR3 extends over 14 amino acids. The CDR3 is CASSLYQGSEKLFF. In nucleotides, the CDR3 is TGTGCCAGCAGCTTATACCAGGGGAGCGAAAAACTGTTTTTT.

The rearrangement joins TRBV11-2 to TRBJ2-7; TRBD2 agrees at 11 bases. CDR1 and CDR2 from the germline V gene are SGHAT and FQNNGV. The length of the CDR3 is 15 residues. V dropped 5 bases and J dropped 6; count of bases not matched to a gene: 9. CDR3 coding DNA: TGTGCCAGCAGCAGGGGGGAACTAGCGGGAGTCGAGCAGTACTTC. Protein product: CASSRGELAGVEQYF.

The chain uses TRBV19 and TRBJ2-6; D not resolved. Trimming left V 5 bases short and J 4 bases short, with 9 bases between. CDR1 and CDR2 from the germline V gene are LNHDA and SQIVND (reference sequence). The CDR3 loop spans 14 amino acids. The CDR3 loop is CASSVNSGANVLTF. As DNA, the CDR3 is TGTGCCAGTAGTGTTAACTCAGGGGCCAACGTCCTGACTTTC. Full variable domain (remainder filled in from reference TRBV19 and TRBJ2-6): DGGITQSPKYLFRKEGQNVTLSCEQNLNHDAMYWYRQDPGQGLRLIYYSQIVNDFQKGDIAEGYSVSREKKESFPLTVTSAQKNPTAFYLCASSVNSGANVLTFGAGSRLTVL.